The sample holds a few counts of the clone carrying this TCR beta chain. Its matching antigen is unknown. This sample was taken from a study of beta chain features in type 1 diabetes. The study reverse transcribed the entire isolated RNA, so it sequenced expressed TCRB transcripts. Here immunoSEQ multiplex PCR was the method, and the copy in TCRdb shows in-frame clones only, minus some. Of hundreds of thousands of clones detected, roughly a sixth appear once; the ten largest clones hold 0.02% to 0.025%. General study results and limits: Patients showed naive, central memory and Treg TCRB repertoires that appeared more similar than those of healthy donors. For TCRB rearrangement, an influence of HLA type remained unresolved here. In all four CD4+ subsets, TCRB CDR3 length was significantly, moderately reduced in type 1 diabetes.

Sequenced input: naive CD4+ T cells from blood. This clonotype originated in a young woman in good health.

The CDR3 loop reads CASSLPEADGYTF. The CDR3 DNA is TGTGCCAGCAGCTTACCGGAAGCAGATGGCTACACCTTC. The chain carries TRBV5-4 and TRBJ1-2; D not resolved. CDR1 is SGHNT, CDR2 YYREEE, per germline (reference sequence). This CDR3 region has 13 residues. The germline V and J ends were trimmed by 2 bases and 6 bases, with 11 bases remaining between them.